Listed below are T cell receptor beta chains from one sample, sequenced in a study of blood T cell repertoires in COVID-19. Here immunoSEQ multiplex PCR was the method, and the copy in TCRdb shows in-frame clones only, minus some. Of approximately 110,000 clones in the sample, 80% to 85% were seen once. The sample consisted of peripheral blood. The receptors stem from a man aged 70-80 years with acute or convalescent COVID-19. Both conserved end residues are part of each CDR3. A D gene is named only where the DNA matches it firmly. Only some rows state a clone size, as once, few, many or a class for expanded clones.

J gene	D gene	V gene	CDR3 length	clone size	CDR3 protein	CDR3 DNA
TRBJ1-1	-	TRBV10-3	13	-	CAISGTQNTEAFF	TGTGCCATCAGTGGGACTCAGAACACTGAAGCTTTCTTT
TRBJ2-7	-	TRBV30	13	-	CAWSVFPGYEQYF	TGTGCCTGGAGTGTATTTCCGGGCTACGAGCAGTACTTC
TRBJ1-5	TRBD1	TRBV6-5	15	-	CASRAGTGQFQPQHF	TGTGCCAGCAGAGCCGGGACAGGGCAATTTCAGCCCCAGCATTTT
TRBJ2-3	TRBD1	TRBV19	16	-	CASSYYRDRVKDTQYF	TGTGCCAGTAGTTACTACCGGGACAGGGTCAAAGATACGCAGTATTTT
TRBJ1-5	-	TRBV20-1	14	-	CSASGAGYNQPQHF	TGCAGTGCTAGTGGGGCGGGGTACAATCAGCCCCAGCATTTT
TRBJ1-6	-	TRBV30	14	-	CAWRAGSYNSPLHF	TGTGCCTGGAGGGCGGGCTCCTATAATTCACCCCTCCACTTT
TRBJ1-6	TRBD1	TRBV27	14	-	CASSYDRGNSPLHF	TGTGCCAGCAGTTACGACAGGGGAAATTCACCCCTCCACTTT
TRBJ1-4	TRBD1	TRBV29-1	13	-	CSVQGALGEKLFF	TGCAGCGTTCAGGGGGCGCTGGGTGAAAAACTGTTTTTT
TRBJ1-2	-	TRBV19	13	-	CASSLRQSYGYTF	TGTGCCAGTAGCCTCCGACAGAGCTATGGCTACACCTTC
TRBJ1-2	-	TRBV7-9	15	-	CASSPGTGGGEGYTF	TGTGCCAGCAGCCCTGGGACCGGCGGGGGAGAAGGCTACACCTTC
TRBJ1-2	TRBD1	TRBV28	15	-	CASSLSGTGVFGYTF	TGTGCCAGCAGTTTATCCGGGACAGGGGTTTTTGGCTACACCTTC
TRBJ1-5	-	TRBV6-6	14	-	CASNNLAGNQPQHF	TGTGCCAGCAACAACTTGGCGGGCAATCAGCCCCAGCATTTT
TRBJ2-2	-	TRBV13	19	-	CASTPLQEVRPHNTGELFF	TGTGCCAGCACCCCCCTCCAGGAGGTACGTCCACATAACACCGGGGAGCTGTTTTTT
TRBJ1-6	-	TRBV5-6	13	-	CASSFGNNSPLHF	TGTGCCAGCAGCTTTGGCAATAATTCACCCCTCCACTTT
TRBJ1-6	-	TRBV6-5	15	-	CASKGMSSYNSPLHF	TGTGCCAGCAAGGGGATGAGCTCCTATAATTCACCCCTCCACTTT
TRBJ1-5	TRBD1	TRBV28	17	once	CASSPPTGGPRNQPQHF	TGTGCCAGCAGTCCCCCGACAGGGGGCCCGCGCAATCAGCCCCAGCATTTT
TRBJ1-1	TRBD1	TRBV5-1	15	once	CASSSAYRGWTEAFF	TGCGCCAGCAGCTCAGCTTACAGGGGCTGGACTGAAGCTTTCTTT
TRBJ1-1	-	TRBV30	11	-	CAWSKGEKAFF	TGTGCCTGGAGTAAAGGGGAAAAGGCTTTCTTT
TRBJ1-2	TRBD1	TRBV6-5	13	-	CASSPRGTRGYTF	TGCGCCAGCAGCCCCAGGGGGACTAGGGGCTACACCTTC
TRBJ1-5	-	TRBV7-9	17	-	CASSLYGSGGSNQPQHF	TGTGCCAGCAGCTTGTACGGTTCGGGGGGAAGCAATCAGCCCCAGCATTTT
TRBJ2-3	TRBD1	TRBV5-1	14	-	CASSPGDRADTQYF	TGCGCCAGCAGCCCCGGGGACAGGGCAGATACGCAGTATTTT
TRBJ2-2	TRBD2	TRBV7-9	15	-	CASSKGLAGAGELFF	TGTGCCAGCAGCAAGGGACTAGCGGGAGCAGGGGAGCTGTTTTTT
TRBJ2-2	TRBD2	TRBV15	17	once	CATSRDRTSGATGELFF	TGTGCCACCAGCAGAGATCGGACTAGCGGGGCCACCGGGGAGCTGTTTTTT
TRBJ1-5	-	TRBV10-1	13	-	CASSADGNQPQHF	TGCGCCAGCAGTGCTGACGGGAATCAGCCCCAGCATTTT
TRBJ1-2	-	TRBV9	14	-	CASSVGYGQEGYTF	TGTGCCAGCAGCGTAGGGTATGGACAAGAGGGCTACACCTTC
TRBJ2-3	TRBD2	TRBV3-1/TRBV3-2	15	-	CASSRTSVSSDTQYF	TGTGCCAGCAGCCGTACTAGCGTCTCTTCAGATACGCAGTATTTT
TRBJ2-2	TRBD2	TRBV7-2	15	-	CASSLGGRVTGELFF	TGTGCCAGCAGCTTGGGCGGGAGGGTCACCGGGGAGCTGTTTTTT
TRBJ2-5	TRBD1	TRBV3-1/TRBV3-2	13	-	CASRGTGGETQYF	TGTGCCAGCAGGGGGACAGGGGGAGAGACCCAGTACTTC
TRBJ2-5	-	TRBV3-1/TRBV3-2	13	-	CASSAEGGKTQYF	TGTGCCAGCAGCGCCGAGGGGGGGAAGACCCAGTACTTC
TRBJ1-1	TRBD1	TRBV25-1	13	-	CASSETGGTEAFF	TGTGCCAGCAGTGAAACAGGGGGGACTGAAGCTTTCTTT
TRBJ1-5	-	TRBV5-8	17	-	CASSRRTGVVSNQPQHF	TGTGCCAGCAGCAGACGGACTGGGGTAGTAAGCAATCAGCCCCAGCATTTT
TRBJ1-1	-	TRBV25-1	12	-	CASTGGLGQAFF	TGTGCCAGCACGGGGGGTCTTGGGCAAGCTTTCTTT
TRBJ1-5	-	TRBV21-1	15	-	CASSKRWDRDQPQHF	TGTGCCAGCAGCAAACGGTGGGACAGAGATCAGCCCCAGCATTTT
TRBJ2-1	-	TRBV24-1	16	-	CATSDDREPTYNEQFF	TGTGCCACCAGTGATGACCGGGAGCCCACCTACAATGAGCAGTTCTTC
TRBJ2-1	TRBD1	TRBV9	15	-	CASSVRDRPYNEQFF	TGTGCCAGCAGCGTGCGGGACAGGCCTTACAATGAGCAGTTCTTC
TRBJ2-2	TRBD2	TRBV19	14	-	CASSLAVIPGELFF	TGTGCCAGTAGTCTAGCGGTTATCCCCGGGGAGCTGTTTTTT
TRBJ1-1	-	TRBV6-2/TRBV6-3	15	-	CASSYSLEGNTEAFF	TGTGCCAGCAGTTATTCGTTGGAGGGGAACACTGAAGCTTTCTTT
TRBJ1-1	-	TRBV10-2	17	-	CASSERRSGNMNTEAFF	TGCGCCAGCAGTGAGAGGAGGAGCGGTAACATGAACACTGAAGCTTTCTTT
TRBJ2-1	-	TRBV20-1	15	few	CSASARRSSYNEQFF	TGCAGTGCTAGTGCGCGGAGGAGCTCCTACAATGAGCAGTTCTTC
TRBJ2-3	TRBD2	TRBV9	16	-	CASSVVLAGESDTQYF	TGTGCCAGCAGCGTAGTACTAGCGGGGGAATCAGATACGCAGTATTTT
TRBJ1-6	TRBD1	TRBV3-1/TRBV3-2	14	-	CASSDRVDRSPLHF	TGTGCCAGCAGTGACAGGGTCGACCGTTCACCCCTCCACTTT
TRBJ1-2	TRBD1	TRBV27	16	-	CASTYQGTGGADGYTF	TGTGCCAGCACCTATCAGGGGACAGGGGGCGCGGATGGCTACACCTTC
TRBJ1-3	-	TRBV6-1	12	-	CASSEQGNTIYF	TGTGCCAGCAGTGAACAGGGGAACACCATATATTTT
TRBJ1-4	-	TRBV11-2	15	few	CASSSGRAQLEKLFF	TGTGCCAGCAGCTCCGGGCGGGCCCAACTTGAAAAACTGTTTTTT
TRBJ1-5	TRBD1	TRBV7-2	16	once	CASSPQGALSNQPQHF	TGTGCCAGCAGCCCACAGGGGGCCCTTAGCAATCAGCCCCAGCATTTT
TRBJ1-1	-	TRBV29-1	13	-	CSVQTGRNTEAFF	TGCAGCGTTCAGACAGGCAGGAACACTGAAGCTTTCTTT
TRBJ1-5	-	TRBV19	18	-	CASGLLPGVGYSNQPQHF	TGTGCCAGCGGACTCTTGCCAGGGGTAGGCTATAGCAATCAGCCCCAGCATTTT
TRBJ2-1	TRBD2	TRBV7-2	15	-	CASSLQAGESREQFF	TGTGCCAGCAGCTTACAAGCGGGAGAGAGTCGTGAGCAGTTCTTC
TRBJ2-2	-	TRBV5-1	14	-	CASSFRQNTGELFF	TGCGCCAGCAGCTTCAGACAGAACACCGGGGAGCTGTTTTTT
TRBJ1-1	TRBD1	TRBV29-1	12	-	CSAPTGSTEAFF	TGCAGCGCCCCGACAGGGTCCACTGAAGCTTTCTTT